The rows below give T cell receptor beta chains drawn from one sample of a study of T cells after posttransplantation cyclophosphamide. Sequencing was performed with immunoSEQ multiplex PCR; in TCRdb, only in-frame clones are kept and a portion is missing. The sample lists thousands of clones; just under 80% were seen once. Sequencing was carried out using memory CD4+ T cells sorted from blood. The receptors shown here come from a woman aged 45-65 years in good health and a related stem cell transplant donor. The CDR3 runs from the conserved cysteine through the conserved F or W. Each record gives: clone size, V gene, CDR3 length, D gene, J gene, CDR3 protein, CDR3 DNA. The D gene is left open where the match is weak. The listing skips clone size in some rows; elsewhere it reads once, few, many or a size class.

>NA|TRBV30|12|NA|TRBJ1-2
CAWIHPGEGYTF
TGTGCCTGGATTCATCCAGGGGAAGGCTACACCTTC
>NA|TRBV9|15|TRBD2|TRBJ2-1
CASSRSSGRRNEQFF
TGTGCCAGCAGCCGGTCTAGCGGGAGGAGGAATGAGCAGTTCTTC
>few|TRBV6-5|15|TRBD1|TRBJ1-4
CASSGRGGPNEKLFF
TGTGCCAGCAGTGGCCGAGGGGGCCCTAATGAAAAACTGTTTTTT
>hyperexpanded|TRBV13|16|TRBD2|TRBJ2-7
CASPSLAGGSSYEQYF
TGTGCCAGCCCCTCCCTCGCGGGGGGTAGCTCCTACGAGCAGTACTTC
>once|TRBV19|16|TRBD1|TRBJ2-3
CASSMAWQGATDTQYF
TGTGCCAGTAGTATGGCCTGGCAGGGGGCGACAGATACGCAGTATTTT
>NA|TRBV15|18|NA|TRBJ2-7
CATSRDSSRVGGVYEQYF
TGTGCCACCAGCAGAGACTCGTCGAGGGTGGGCGGGGTCTACGAGCAGTACTTC
>NA|TRBV27|16|NA|TRBJ2-7
CASSFLAGIPANEQYF
TGTGCCAGCAGTTTTCTGGCGGGAATCCCCGCGAACGAGCAGTACTTC
>NA|TRBV29-1|14|NA|TRBJ2-3
CSVEDPERADTQYF
TGCAGCGTTGAAGATCCCGAACGGGCAGATACGCAGTATTTT
>NA|TRBV18|15|NA|TRBJ2-7
CASSPPQGITYEQYF
TGTGCCAGCTCACCACCCCAGGGAATAACCTACGAGCAGTACTTC
>NA|TRBV6-1|14|TRBD2|TRBJ2-4
CASRLAGAKNIQYF
TGTGCCAGCAGACTAGCGGGAGCCAAAAACATTCAGTACTTC
>NA|TRBV14|14|NA|TRBJ2-6
CASSPGAGANVLTF
TGTGCCAGCAGCCCGGGGGCTGGGGCCAACGTCCTGACTTTC
>NA|TRBV5-8|16|NA|TRBJ2-1
CASSLGSLARSNEQFF
TGTGCCAGCAGCTTGGGTAGCCTAGCGAGGTCCAATGAGCAGTTCTTC
>NA|TRBV6-5|12|NA|TRBJ1-4
CASSRHRGKLFF
TGTGCCAGCAGCCGTCATCGGGGGAAACTGTTTTTT
>NA|TRBV4-2|15|TRBD1|TRBJ1-4
CASSQDLDRDEKLFF
TGTGCCAGCAGCCAAGATCTGGACAGGGATGAAAAACTGTTTTTT
>NA|TRBV4-2|16|TRBD2|TRBJ2-1
CASSPMTSGGYNEQFF
TGTGCCAGCAGCCCTATGACTAGCGGGGGCTACAATGAGCAGTTCTTC
>NA|TRBV7-2|11|NA|TRBJ2-3
CASRGGDTQYF
TGTGCCAGCAGGGGAGGCGATACGCAGTATTTT
>few|TRBV6-1|14|NA|TRBJ1-1
CASRQGGENTEAFF
TGTGCCAGCAGACAGGGAGGGGAGAACACTGAAGCTTTCTTT
>NA|TRBV4-3|15|TRBD2|TRBJ2-1
CASSRGLAGTGEQFF
TGCGCCAGCAGCCGAGGACTAGCGGGAACGGGTGAGCAGTTCTTC
>NA|TRBV7-2|15|TRBD2|TRBJ2-5
CASSPPLAGDETQYF
TGTGCCAGCAGCCCCCCCCTAGCGGGAGACGAGACCCAGTACTTC
>NA|TRBV9|14|TRBD1|TRBJ2-7
CASSVDGQAYEQYF
TGTGCCAGCAGCGTAGACGGACAGGCCTACGAGCAGTACTTC
>NA|TRBV14|16|TRBD2|TRBJ2-7
CASSQLAGGPVYEQYF
TGTGCCAGCAGCCAACTAGCGGGAGGGCCAGTATACGAGCAGTACTTC
>NA|TRBV19|11|NA|TRBJ2-7
CASTGGYEQYF
TGTGCCAGTACTGGCGGGTACGAGCAGTACTTC
>NA|TRBV7-9|14|NA|TRBJ1-1
CASSREGVGTEAFF
TGTGCCAGCAGCCGAGAGGGGGTGGGCACTGAAGCTTTCTTT
>NA|TRBV7-8|12|NA|TRBJ2-7
CASSSVTWRQYF
TGTGCCAGCAGCTCCGTTACGTGGAGGCAGTACTTC
>NA|TRBV7-2|16|TRBD1|TRBJ1-5
CASSLIGQGTNQPQHF
TGTGCCAGCAGCTTAATAGGACAGGGCACCAATCAGCCCCAGCATTTT
>NA|TRBV19|15|NA|TRBJ2-7
CASTASGARPYEQYF
TGTGCCAGTACCGCCTCGGGAGCACGACCCTACGAGCAGTACTTC
>NA|TRBV7-9|13|NA|TRBJ1-1
CASSLVVNTEAFF
TGTGCCAGCAGCTTAGTCGTGAACACTGAAGCTTTCTTT
>few|TRBV7-2|17|TRBD1|TRBJ2-6
CASSVIGTGSGANVLTF
TGTGCCAGCAGCGTAATAGGGACAGGCTCTGGGGCCAACGTCCTGACTTTC
>few|TRBV5-8|14|TRBD1|TRBJ1-2
CAGGTGGFNYGYTF
TGTGCCGGAGGGACAGGGGGCTTTAACTATGGCTACACCTTC
>few|TRBV6-6|15|TRBD1|TRBJ2-3
CASSQPGQAIDTQYF
TGTGCCAGCAGTCAACCGGGACAGGCGATAGATACGCAGTATTTT
>NA|TRBV7-8|14|TRBD1|TRBJ2-7
CASSFSTGGAGQYF
TGTGCCAGCAGCTTCAGCACAGGGGGCGCCGGACAGTACTTC
>once|TRBV6-5|15|TRBD2|TRBJ2-1
CAGSYSGGSYNEQFF
TGTGCCGGCAGTTACTCGGGGGGCTCCTACAATGAGCAGTTCTTC
>few|TRBV2|17|TRBD1|TRBJ2-7
CASSGPDWGQGVYEQYF
TGTGCCAGCAGTGGACCCGACTGGGGACAGGGGGTGTACGAGCAGTACTTC
>few|TRBV6-1|16|NA|TRBJ1-1
CASSDDSIGWNTEAFF
TGTGCCAGCAGTGACGACTCCATCGGGTGGAACACTGAAGCTTTCTTT
>NA|TRBV30|15|TRBD1|TRBJ1-5
CAWSVHGTGYQPQHF
TGTGCCTGGAGTGTACATGGGACAGGGTATCAGCCCCAGCATTTT
>NA|TRBV7-2|18|NA|TRBJ1-2
CASSWPSGGDTPNYGYTF
TGTGCCAGCAGCTGGCCCTCCGGGGGGGACACCCCTAACTATGGCTACACCTTC
>NA|TRBV5-1|16|NA|TRBJ2-3
CASSVADYPITDTQYF
TGCGCCAGCAGCGTAGCGGACTACCCGATCACAGATACGCAGTATTTT
>NA|TRBV6-5|13|NA|TRBJ2-5
CASSRAADRGTYF
TGTGCCAGCAGTCGCGCAGCGGACAGAGGAACGTACTTC
>few|TRBV5-4|15|NA|TRBJ2-7
CASSSKTQGGYEQYF
TGTGCCAGCAGCTCCAAAACGCAGGGAGGCTACGAGCAGTACTTC
>NA|TRBV27|18|TRBD2|TRBJ2-1
CASSFGLADRSSYNEQFF
TGTGCCAGCAGTTTCGGACTAGCGGACCGGAGCTCCTACAATGAGCAGTTCTTC
>NA|TRBV28|15|NA|TRBJ1-2
CASSLFRGGEGGYTF
TGTGCCAGCAGTTTATTCCGGGGGGGAGAGGGAGGCTACACCTTC